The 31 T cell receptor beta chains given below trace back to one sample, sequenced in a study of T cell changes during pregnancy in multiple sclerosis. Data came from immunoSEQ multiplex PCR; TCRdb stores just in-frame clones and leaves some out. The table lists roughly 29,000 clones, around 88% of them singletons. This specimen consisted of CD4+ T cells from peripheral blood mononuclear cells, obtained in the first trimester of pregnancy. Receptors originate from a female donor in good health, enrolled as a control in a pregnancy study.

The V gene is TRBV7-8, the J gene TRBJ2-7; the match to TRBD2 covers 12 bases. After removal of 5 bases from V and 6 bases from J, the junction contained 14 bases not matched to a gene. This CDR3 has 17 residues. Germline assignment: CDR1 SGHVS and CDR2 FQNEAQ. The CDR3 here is CASSPLGLAGTSREQYF. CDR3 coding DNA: TGTGCCAGCAGCCCGTTAGGACTAGCGGGAACGTCTCGCGAGCAGTACTTC. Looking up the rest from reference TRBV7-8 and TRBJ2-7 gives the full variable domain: GAGVSQSPRYKVAKRGQDVALRCDPISGHVSLFWYQQALGQGPEFLTYFQNEAQLDKSGLPSDRFFAERPEGSVSTLKIQRTQQEDSAVYLCASSPLGLAGTSREQYFGPGTRLTVT.

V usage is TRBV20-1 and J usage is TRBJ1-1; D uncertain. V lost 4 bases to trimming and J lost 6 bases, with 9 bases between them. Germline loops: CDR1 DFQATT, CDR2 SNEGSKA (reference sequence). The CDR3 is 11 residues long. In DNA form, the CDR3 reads TGCAGTGCTATGCGGTTCCCTGAAGCTTTCTTT. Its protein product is CSAMRFPEAFF.

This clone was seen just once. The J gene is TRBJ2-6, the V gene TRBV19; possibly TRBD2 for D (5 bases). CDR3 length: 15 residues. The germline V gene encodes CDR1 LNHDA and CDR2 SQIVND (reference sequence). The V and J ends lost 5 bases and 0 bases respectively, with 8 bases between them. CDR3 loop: CASSASGSGANVLTF. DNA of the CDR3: TGTGCCAGTAGTGCAAGCGGCTCTGGGGCCAACGTCCTGACTTTC.

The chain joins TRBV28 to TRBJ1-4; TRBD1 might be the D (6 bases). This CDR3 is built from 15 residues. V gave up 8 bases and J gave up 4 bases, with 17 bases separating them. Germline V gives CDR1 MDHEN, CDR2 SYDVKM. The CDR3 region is CASSIDTGINEKLFF. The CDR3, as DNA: TGTGCCAGCTCAATTGATACAGGGATTAATGAAAAACTGTTTTTT.

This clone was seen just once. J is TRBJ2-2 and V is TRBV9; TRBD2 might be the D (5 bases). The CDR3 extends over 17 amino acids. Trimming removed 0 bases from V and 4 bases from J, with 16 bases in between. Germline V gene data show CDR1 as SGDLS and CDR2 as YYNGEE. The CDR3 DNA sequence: TGTGCCAGCAGCGTAGCGGTGTCGACCCGGGGCACCGGGGAGCTGTTTTTT. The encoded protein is CASSVAVSTRGTGELFF.

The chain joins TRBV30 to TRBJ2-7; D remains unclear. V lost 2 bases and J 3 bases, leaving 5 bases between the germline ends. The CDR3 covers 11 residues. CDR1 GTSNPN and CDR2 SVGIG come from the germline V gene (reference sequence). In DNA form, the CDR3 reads TGTGCCTGGAGTCTCCTCTACGAGCAGTACTTC. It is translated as CAWSLLYEQYF.

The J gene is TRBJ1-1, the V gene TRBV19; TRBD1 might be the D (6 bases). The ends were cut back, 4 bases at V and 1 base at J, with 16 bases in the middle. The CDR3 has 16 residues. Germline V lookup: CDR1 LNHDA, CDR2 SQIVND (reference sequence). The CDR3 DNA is TGTGCCAGTAGTAAGGGGGATTTGTGGGGGAACACTGAAGCTTTCTTT. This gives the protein CASSKGDLWGNTEAFF.

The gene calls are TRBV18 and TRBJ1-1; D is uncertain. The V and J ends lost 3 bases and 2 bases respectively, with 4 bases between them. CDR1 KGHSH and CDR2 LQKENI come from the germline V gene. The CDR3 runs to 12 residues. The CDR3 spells CASSPRNTEAFF. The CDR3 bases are TGTGCCAGCTCACCGAGAAACACTGAAGCTTTCTTT.

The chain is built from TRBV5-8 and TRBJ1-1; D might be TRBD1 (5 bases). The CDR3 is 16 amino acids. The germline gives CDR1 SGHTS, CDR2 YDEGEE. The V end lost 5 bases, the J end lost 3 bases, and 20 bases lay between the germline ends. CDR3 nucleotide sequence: TGTGCCAGCAGTCCGGAGGGGAGGCCCCTTCACACTGAAGCTTTCTTT. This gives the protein CASSPEGRPLHTEAFF.

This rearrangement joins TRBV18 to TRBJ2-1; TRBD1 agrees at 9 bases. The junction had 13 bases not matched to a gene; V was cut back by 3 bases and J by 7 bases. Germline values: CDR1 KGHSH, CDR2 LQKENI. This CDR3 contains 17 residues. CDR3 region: CASSPLTGGQGRNEQFF. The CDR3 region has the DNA TGTGCCAGCTCACCCCTTACCGGGGGACAGGGTCGGAATGAGCAGTTCTTC.

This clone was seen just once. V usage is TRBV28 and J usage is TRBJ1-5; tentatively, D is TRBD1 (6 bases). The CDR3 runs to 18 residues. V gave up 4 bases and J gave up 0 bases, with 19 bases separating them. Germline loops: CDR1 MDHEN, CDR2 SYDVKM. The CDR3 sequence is CASSSGQRAVLSNQPQHF. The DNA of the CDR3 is TGTGCCAGCAGTTCGGGACAACGGGCCGTTCTTAGCAATCAGCCCCAGCATTTT. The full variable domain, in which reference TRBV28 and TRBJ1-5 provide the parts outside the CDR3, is DVKVTQSSRYLVKRTGEKVFLECVQDMDHENMFWYRQDPGLGLRLIYFSYDVKMKEKGDIPEGYSVSREKKERFSLILESASTNQTSMYLCASSSGQRAVLSNQPQHFGDGTRLSIL.

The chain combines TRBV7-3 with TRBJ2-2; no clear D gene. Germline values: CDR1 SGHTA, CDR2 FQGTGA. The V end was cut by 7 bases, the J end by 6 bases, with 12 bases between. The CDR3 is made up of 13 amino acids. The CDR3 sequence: CASKERGSGELFF. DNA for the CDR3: TGTGCCAGCAAGGAGAGAGGATCCGGGGAGCTGTTTTTT.

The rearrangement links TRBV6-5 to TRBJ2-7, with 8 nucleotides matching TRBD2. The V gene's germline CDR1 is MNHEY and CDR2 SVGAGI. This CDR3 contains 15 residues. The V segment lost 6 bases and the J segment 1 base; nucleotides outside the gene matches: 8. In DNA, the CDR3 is TGTGCCAGCAGCCAGGGACTAGTGGAATCCTACGAGCAGTACTTC. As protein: CASSQGLVESYEQYF.

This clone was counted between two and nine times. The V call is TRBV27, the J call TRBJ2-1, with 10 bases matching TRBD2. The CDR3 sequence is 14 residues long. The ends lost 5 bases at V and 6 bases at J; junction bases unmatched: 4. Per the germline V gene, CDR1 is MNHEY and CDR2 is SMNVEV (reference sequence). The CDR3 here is CASSRLAGANEQFF. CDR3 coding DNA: TGTGCCAGCAGTAGGCTAGCGGGGGCCAATGAGCAGTTCTTC.

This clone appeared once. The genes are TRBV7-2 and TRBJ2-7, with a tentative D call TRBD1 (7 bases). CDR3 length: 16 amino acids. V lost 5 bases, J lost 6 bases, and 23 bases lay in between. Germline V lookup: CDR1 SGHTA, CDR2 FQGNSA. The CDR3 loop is CASSPAGQTLFSEQYF. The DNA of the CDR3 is TGTGCCAGCAGCCCCGCGGGACAGACTTTATTTAGCGAGCAGTACTTC.

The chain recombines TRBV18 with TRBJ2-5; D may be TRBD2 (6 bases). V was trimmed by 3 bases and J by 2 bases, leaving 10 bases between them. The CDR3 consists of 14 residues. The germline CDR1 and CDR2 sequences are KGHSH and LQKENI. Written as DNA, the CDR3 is TGTGCCAGCTCACCGGGGAGGCAGCAAGAGACCCAGTACTTC. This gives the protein CASSPGRQQETQYF.

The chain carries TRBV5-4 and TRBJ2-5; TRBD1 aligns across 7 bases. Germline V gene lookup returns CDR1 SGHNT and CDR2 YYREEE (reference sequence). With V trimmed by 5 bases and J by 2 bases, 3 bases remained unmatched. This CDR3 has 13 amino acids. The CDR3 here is CASRPDRQETQYF. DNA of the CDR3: TGTGCCAGCAGACCGGACAGGCAAGAGACCCAGTACTTC.

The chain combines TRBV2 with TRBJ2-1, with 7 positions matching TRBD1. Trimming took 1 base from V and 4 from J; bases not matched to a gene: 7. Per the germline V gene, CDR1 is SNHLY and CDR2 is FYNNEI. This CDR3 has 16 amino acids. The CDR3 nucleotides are TGTGCCAGCAGTGAAGAAGGGACAGCACTGTACAATGAGCAGTTCTTC. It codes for CASSEEGTALYNEQFF.

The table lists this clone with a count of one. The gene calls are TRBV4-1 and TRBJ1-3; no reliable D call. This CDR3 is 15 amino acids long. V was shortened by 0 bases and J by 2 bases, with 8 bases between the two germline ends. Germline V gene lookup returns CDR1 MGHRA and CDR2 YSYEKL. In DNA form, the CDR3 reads TGCGCCAGCAGCCAAGATATACAGACTGGAAACACCATATATTTT. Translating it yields CASSQDIQTGNTIYF.

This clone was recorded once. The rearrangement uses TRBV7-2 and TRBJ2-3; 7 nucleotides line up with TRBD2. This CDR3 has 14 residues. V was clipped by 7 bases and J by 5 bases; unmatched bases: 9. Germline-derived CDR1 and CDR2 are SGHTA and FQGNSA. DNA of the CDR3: TGTGCCAGCACCCTTAAGCGGGAAGAAGATACGCAGTATTTT. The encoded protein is CASTLKREEDTQYF.

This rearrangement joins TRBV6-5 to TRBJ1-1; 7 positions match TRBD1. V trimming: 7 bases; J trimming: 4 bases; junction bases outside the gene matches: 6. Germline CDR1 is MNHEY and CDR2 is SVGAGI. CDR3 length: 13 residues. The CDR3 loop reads CASIRDSSTEAFF. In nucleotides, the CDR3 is TGTGCCAGCATCCGGGACAGTTCCACTGAAGCTTTCTTT.

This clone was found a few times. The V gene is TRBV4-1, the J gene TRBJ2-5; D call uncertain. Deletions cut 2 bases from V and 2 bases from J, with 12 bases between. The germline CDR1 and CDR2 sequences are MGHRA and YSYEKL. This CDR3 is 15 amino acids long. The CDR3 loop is CASSQLPNVQETQYF. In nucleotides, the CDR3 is TGCGCCAGCAGCCAACTACCGAATGTTCAAGAGACCCAGTACTTC.

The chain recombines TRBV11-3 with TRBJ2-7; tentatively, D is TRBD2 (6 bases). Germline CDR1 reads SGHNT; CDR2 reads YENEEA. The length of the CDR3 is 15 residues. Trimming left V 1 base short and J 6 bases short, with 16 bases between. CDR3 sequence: CASSLGLASPPEQYF. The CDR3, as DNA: TGTGCCAGCAGCTTAGGGCTAGCGAGTCCTCCCGAGCAGTACTTC.

The DNA of the CDR3 is TGTGCCAGCAGCAATGGACAGCTTGTTTGGTACGCTGAAGCTTTCTTT. It specifies CASSNGQLVWYAEAFF. V is TRBV5-6 and J is TRBJ1-1, with a weak D call TRBD1 (6 bases). Between the trimmed V and J ends, which lost 4 bases and 6 bases, there was a span of 22 bases. Germline CDR1 reads SGHDT; CDR2 reads YYEEEE. CDR3 length equals 16 residues.

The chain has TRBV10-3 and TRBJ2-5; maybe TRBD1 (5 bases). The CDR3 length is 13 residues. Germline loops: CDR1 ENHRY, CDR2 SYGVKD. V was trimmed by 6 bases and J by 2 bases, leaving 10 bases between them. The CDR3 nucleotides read TGTGCCATCAGAGTTTCAGGGCAAGAGACCCAGTACTTC. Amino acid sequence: CAIRVSGQETQYF.

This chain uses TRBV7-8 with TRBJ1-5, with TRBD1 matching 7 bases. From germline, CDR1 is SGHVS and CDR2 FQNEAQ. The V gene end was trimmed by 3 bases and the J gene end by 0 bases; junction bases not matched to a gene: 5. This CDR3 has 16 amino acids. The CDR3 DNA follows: TGTGCCAGCAGCTTGGGACAGATCAATAGCAATCAGCCCCAGCATTTT. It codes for CASSLGQINSNQPQHF.

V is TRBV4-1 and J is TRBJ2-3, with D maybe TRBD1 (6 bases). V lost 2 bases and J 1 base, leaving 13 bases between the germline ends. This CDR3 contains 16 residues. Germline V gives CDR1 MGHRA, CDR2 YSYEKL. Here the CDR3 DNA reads TGCGCCAGCAGCCAATATACAGGGATCGGCACAGATACGCAGTATTTT. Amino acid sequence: CASSQYTGIGTDTQYF.

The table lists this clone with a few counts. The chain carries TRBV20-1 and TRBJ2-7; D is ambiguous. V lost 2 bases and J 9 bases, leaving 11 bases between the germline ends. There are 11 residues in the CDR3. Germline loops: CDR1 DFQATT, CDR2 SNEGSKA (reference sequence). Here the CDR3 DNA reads TGCAGTGCTAGACCATTCCCCGGGCAGTACTTC. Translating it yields CSARPFPGQYF.

The CDR3 protein is CASSQAGGPYTF. The CDR3 bases are TGTGCCAGCAGCCAAGCCGGGGGACCCTACACCTTC. V is TRBV14 and J is TRBJ1-2; maybe TRBD1 (5 bases). V lost 1 base to trimming and J lost 10 bases, with 10 bases between them. Germline loops: CDR1 SGHDN, CDR2 FVKESK. The CDR3 length is 12 residues.

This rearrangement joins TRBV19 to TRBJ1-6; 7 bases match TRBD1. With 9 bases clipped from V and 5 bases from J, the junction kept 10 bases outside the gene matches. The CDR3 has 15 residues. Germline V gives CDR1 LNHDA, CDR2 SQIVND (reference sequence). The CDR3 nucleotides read TGTGCCAGCAGATTGGGACAGCCAGATAATTCACCCCTCCACTTT. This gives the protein CASRLGQPDNSPLHF.

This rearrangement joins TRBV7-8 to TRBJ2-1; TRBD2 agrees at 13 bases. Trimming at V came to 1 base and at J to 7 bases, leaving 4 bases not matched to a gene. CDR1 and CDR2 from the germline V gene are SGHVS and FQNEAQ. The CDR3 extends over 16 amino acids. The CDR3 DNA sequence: TGTGCCAGCAGCTTAGGTACTAGCGGGGGGGCAAATGAGCAGTTCTTC. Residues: CASSLGTSGGANEQFF.